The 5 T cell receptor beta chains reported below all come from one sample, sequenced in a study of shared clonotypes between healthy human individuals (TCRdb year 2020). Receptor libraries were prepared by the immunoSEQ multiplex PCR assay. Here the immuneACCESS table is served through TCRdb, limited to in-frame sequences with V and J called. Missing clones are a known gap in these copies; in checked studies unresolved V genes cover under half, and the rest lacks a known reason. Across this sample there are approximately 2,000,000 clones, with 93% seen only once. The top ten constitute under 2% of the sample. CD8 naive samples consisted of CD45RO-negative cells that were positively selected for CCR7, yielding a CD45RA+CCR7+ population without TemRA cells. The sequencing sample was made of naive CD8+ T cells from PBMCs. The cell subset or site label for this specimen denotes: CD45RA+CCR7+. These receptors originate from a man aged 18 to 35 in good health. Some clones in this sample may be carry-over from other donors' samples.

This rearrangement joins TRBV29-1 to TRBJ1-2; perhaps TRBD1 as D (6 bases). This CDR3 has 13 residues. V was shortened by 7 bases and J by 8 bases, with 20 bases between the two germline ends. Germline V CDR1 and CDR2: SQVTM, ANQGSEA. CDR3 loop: CSGEKQGSVGYTF. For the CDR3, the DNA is TGCAGCGGGGAGAAACAGGGATCGGTCGGCTACACCTTC.

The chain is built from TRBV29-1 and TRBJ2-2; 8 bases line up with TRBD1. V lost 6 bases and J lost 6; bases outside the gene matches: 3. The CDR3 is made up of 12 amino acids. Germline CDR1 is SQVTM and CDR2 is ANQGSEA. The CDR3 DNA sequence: TGCAGCGTCGGACAGGGATCCGGGGAGCTGTTTTTT. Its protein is CSVGQGSGELFF.

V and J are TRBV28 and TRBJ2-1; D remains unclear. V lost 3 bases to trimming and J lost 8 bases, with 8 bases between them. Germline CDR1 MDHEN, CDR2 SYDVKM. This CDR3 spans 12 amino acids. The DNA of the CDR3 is TGTGCCAGCAGTTTTGTGAACGATGAGCAGTTCTTC. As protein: CASSFVNDEQFF.

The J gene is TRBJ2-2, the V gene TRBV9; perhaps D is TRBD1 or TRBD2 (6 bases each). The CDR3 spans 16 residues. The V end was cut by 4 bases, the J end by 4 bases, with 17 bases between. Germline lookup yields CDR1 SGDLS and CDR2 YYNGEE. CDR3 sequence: CASSLPRGARTGELFF. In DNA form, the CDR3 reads TGTGCCAGCAGCTTACCGAGGGGGGCTCGCACCGGGGAGCTGTTTTTT.

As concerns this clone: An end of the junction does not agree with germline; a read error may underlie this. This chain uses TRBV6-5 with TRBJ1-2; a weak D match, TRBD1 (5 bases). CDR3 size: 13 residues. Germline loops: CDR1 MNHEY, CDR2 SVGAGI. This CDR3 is CASSYSTGGDFAF. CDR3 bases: TGTGCCAGCAGTTACTCGACCGGGGGGGACTTCGCCTTC.